Listed below are T cell receptor beta chains from one sample, sequenced in a study of post-analysis software for immune sequencing data. TCRdb reprocessed the PCR reads via MiXCR and lists one record per CDR3 protein. Of 700,000 to 900,000 distinct CDR3 sequences detected, about 45% appear once; the ten largest clones hold around 4.7%. The sample taken for sequencing was blood. Receptors originate from a girl aged 5-17 years with multiple sclerosis. CDR3s include the opening cysteine and the closing phenylalanine or tryptophan. D genes are given only for firm matches. Not every row has a clone size; where given, it reads once, few, many or a size class.

V	size	D	J	DNA	CDR3
TRBV12-3/TRBV12-4	-	-	TRBJ1-2	TGTGCCAGCAGTTTGAAGGGGTTCTATGGCTACACCTTC	CASSLKGFYGYTF
TRBV14	-	-	TRBJ1-2	TGTGCCAGCAGCCAGGGGGCAAGTTTTGGCTACACCTTC	CASSQGASFGYTF
TRBV7-2	-	TRBD2	TRBJ2-3	TGTGCCAGCGATGTCGGGAGGATGTTCACAGATACGCAGTATTTT	CASDVGRMFTDTQYF
TRBV20-1	-	-	TRBJ2-5	TGCAGTGCTAGTAGGGGGGCCCAGTACTTC	CSASRGAQYF
TRBV25-1	-	-	TRBJ2-3	TGTGCCAGCAGTGAATATAGCGGCACAGATACGCAGTATTTT	CASSEYSGTDTQYF
TRBV3-1	few	TRBD2	TRBJ2-5	TGTGCCAGCAGCCAAGTAGTAGCCAGCGGGGTGTACTTC	CASSQVVASGVYF
TRBV27	few	TRBD2	TRBJ2-3	TGTGCCAGCAGTCCCTGGACTAGCTACACAGATACGCAGTATTTT	CASSPWTSYTDTQYF
TRBV7-3	-	-	TRBJ2-2	TGTGCCAGCAGTCCAATACCCATGAACACCGGGGAGCTGTTTTTT	CASSPIPMNTGELFF
TRBV9	few	TRBD1	TRBJ2-4	TGTGCCAGCAGCGAGGGGACAGGGCCCGCGCGGAACATTCAGTACTTC	CASSEGTGPARNIQYF
TRBV20-1	-	TRBD2	TRBJ2-6	TGCAGTGCCCTAGCGGGTAGCGGGACCTCTGGGGCCAACGTCCTGACTTTC	CSALAGSGTSGANVLTF
TRBV29-1	-	-	TRBJ2-5	TGCAGCGTTGACTCACTTAGCGGAAACTCCTACAATGAGCAGTACTTC	CSVDSLSGNSYNEQYF
TRBV6-6	few	TRBD2	TRBJ2-1	TGTGCCAGCAGTCGGGGACTAACGGGAGGGCCGCGGGAGCAGTTCTTC	CASSRGLTGGPREQFF
TRBV5-4	few	-	TRBJ2-3	TGTGCCAGCAGCTCGGAAGTATATACGCAGTATTTT	CASSSEVYTQYF
TRBV20-1	-	-	TRBJ1-2	TGCAGTGTCCCCGCCCGGGACTTTAACTATGGCTACACCTTC	CSVPARDFNYGYTF
TRBV2	once	TRBD1	TRBJ1-3	TGTGCCAGCTCGGACAGGGTTGGAAACACCATATATTTT	CASSDRVGNTIYF
TRBV12-3/TRBV12-4	few	TRBD1	TRBJ1-2	TGTGCCAGCAGTCTCACAGGGGCCCATGGCTACACCTTC	CASSLTGAHGYTF
TRBV29-1	-	-	TRBJ1-2	TGCAGCGTTGCAAGTGCGGGTGGCTACACCTTC	CSVASAGGYTF
TRBV28	few	-	TRBJ2-7	TGTGCCAGCAGTTTACTGGGGACCTACGAGCAGTACTTC	CASSLLGTYEQYF
TRBV29-1	many	-	TRBJ2-1	TGCAGCGTTATAGGTGTAGTGGATGAGCAGTTCTTC	CSVIGVVDEQFF
TRBV15	-	-	TRBJ2-1	TGTGCCACCAGCAGAGATTATTACAATGAGCAGTTCTTC	CATSRDYYNEQFF
TRBV20-1	-	-	TRBJ2-1	TGCAGTGCGGATCGTGGGCTCGATGAGCAGTTCTTC	CSADRGLDEQFF
TRBV5-1	-	TRBD2	TRBJ2-7	TGCGCCAGCAGCTTGGGTCCAGCGGGAGGGGACGAGCAGTACTTC	CASSLGPAGGDEQYF
TRBV6-6	-	-	TRBJ2-1	TGTGCCAGCAGGACATGGACTAACTCCTACAATGAGCAGTTCTTC	CASRTWTNSYNEQFF
TRBV7-6	-	-	TRBJ2-1	TGTGCCAGCAGCTTAGCGTGGCCTGGCTCCTACAATGAGCAGTTCTTC	CASSLAWPGSYNEQFF
TRBV5-8	-	-	TRBJ2-7	TGTGCCAGCAGCCGTTCGTTAACGGGGGAAGAGCAGTACTTC	CASSRSLTGEEQYF
TRBV7-2	-	-	TRBJ1-2	TGTGCCAGCAGCCAAAAAACAGCCGTTGGGCCCAATGGCTACACCTTC	CASSQKTAVGPNGYTF
TRBV29-1	many	-	TRBJ2-5	TGCAGCGTTAGTGGGAGGGAGACCCAGTACTTC	CSVSGRETQYF
TRBV4-2	-	-	TRBJ1-2	TGTGCCAGCAGCCAAGAAGGAGTGGTTGGCGGCTACACCTTC	CASSQEGVVGGYTF
TRBV11-3	many	-	TRBJ2-1	TGTGCCAGCAGCTTAGATGGGGGACAAGTGCAGTTCTTC	CASSLDGGQVQFF
TRBV5-1	-	-	TRBJ1-1	TGCGCCAGCAGCTCCGCCGGGGGGAACACTGAAGCTTTCTTT	CASSSAGGNTEAFF
TRBV15	few	-	TRBJ2-7	TGTGCCACCAGCAGCCTGCGCATCGACGAGCAGTACTTC	CATSSLRIDEQYF
TRBV2	-	-	TRBJ1-6	TGTGCCAGCAGTGCAGGAACATCGGATTCACCCCTCCACTTT	CASSAGTSDSPLHF
TRBV6-5	-	-	TRBJ2-7	TGTGCCAGCAGCCCCACCCTCGTAGTTGGTGAGCAGTACTTC	CASSPTLVVGEQYF
TRBV12-3/TRBV12-4	few	-	TRBJ2-7	TGTGCCAGCAGTTTAAGAGGGTCCGAGCAGTACTTC	CASSLRGSEQYF
TRBV12-3/TRBV12-4	-	-	TRBJ2-7	TGTGCCAGCAGTTTAGCGGCGGGCCCCTACGAGCAGTACTTC	CASSLAAGPYEQYF
TRBV27	-	TRBD1	TRBJ1-2	TGTGCCAGCAGTTCCTCCCGGGACAGACGGGGCTACACCTTC	CASSSSRDRRGYTF
TRBV4-2	-	-	TRBJ2-7	TGTGCCAGCAGCCAAGGGGGGCGGGATCGGAGCTACGAGCAGTACTTC	CASSQGGRDRSYEQYF
TRBV5-1	few	-	TRBJ2-7	TGCGCCAGCAGAGACTCTCTAGGACTGGGGGACGAGCAGTACTTC	CASRDSLGLGDEQYF
TRBV15	few	-	TRBJ1-4	TGTGCCACCAGCAGGGACCCTGCAACTAATGAAAAACTGTTTTTT	CATSRDPATNEKLFF
TRBV6-6	-	TRBD2	TRBJ2-5	TGTGCCAGCAGTACTCCAGGCGGGAGTGGGCATGAGACCCAGTACTTC	CASSTPGGSGHETQYF
TRBV7-9	-	TRBD2	TRBJ2-1	TGTGCCAGCAGCCCACCTAGCGGGACCCACTCCTACAATGAGCAGTTCTTC	CASSPPSGTHSYNEQFF
TRBV20-1	few	TRBD2	TRBJ2-3	TGCAGTGCTAGCCGTGTCATTCCCCCGACTAGCGGGAGACCCACAGATACGCAGTATTTT	CSASRVIPPTSGRPTDTQYF
TRBV20-1	-	TRBD2	TRBJ2-1	TGCAGTGCCAGCGTGGGACTAGCGGGGTTCAGCTCCTACAATGAGCAGTTCTTC	CSASVGLAGFSSYNEQFF